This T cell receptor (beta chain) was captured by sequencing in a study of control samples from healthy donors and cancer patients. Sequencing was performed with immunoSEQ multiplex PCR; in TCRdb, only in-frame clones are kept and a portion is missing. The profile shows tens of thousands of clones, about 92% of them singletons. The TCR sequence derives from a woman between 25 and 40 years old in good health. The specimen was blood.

CDR3 DNA sequence: TGCAGCGTATTTAGGCAGAGCTCCTACGAGCAGTACTTC. Amino acids: CSVFRQSSYEQYF. The V call is TRBV29-1, the J call TRBJ2-7, with D uncertain. The CDR3 loop spans 13 amino acids. CDR1 is SQVTM, CDR2 ANQGSEA, per germline. V was trimmed by 6 bases and J by 0 bases, leaving 12 bases between them.